The 2 T cell receptor beta chains in this list originate from one sample, sequenced in a study of blood T cells in healthy people across ages. The second PCR ran about 7 to 12 cycles with a sample-barcoded 5' primer and J-beta primers. TCRdb fed the 5' RACE reads into MiXCR, producing one record per CDR3 protein. The repertoire holds roughly 1,700,000 distinct CDR3 sequences, with 28% as singletons. The sequenced sample consisted of blood. The receptors shown here come from a woman in her twenties or thirties in good health.

This chain uses TRBV7-2 with TRBJ2-1, with TRBD1 as a possible D gene (6 bases). CDR1 and CDR2 from the germline V gene are SGHTA and FQGNSA. This CDR3 is built from 16 residues. V was cut by 5 bases and J by 7 bases, with 21 bases left in between. The CDR3 loop reads CASSPTGTRLGNEQFF. The DNA for the CDR3 is TGTGCCAGCAGCCCTACCGGGACAAGGCTGGGGAATGAGCAGTTCTTC.

The chain links TRBV25-1 to TRBJ1-2; the match to TRBD1 covers 7 bases. V dropped 6 bases and J dropped 4; count of bases not matched to a gene: 8. The CDR3 covers 14 residues. The germline V gene has CDR1 MGHDK and CDR2 SYGVNS. CDR3 amino acids: CASRGSGQIYGYTF. The DNA of the CDR3 is TGTGCCAGCAGGGGGTCGGGACAGATCTATGGCTACACCTTC.